The 25 T cell receptor beta chains below all came from one sample that was sequenced in a study of OX40 agonist ivuxolimab in advanced cancers. Clones were read by immunoSEQ multiplex PCR, and TCRdb kept only the in-frame ones, dropping some. Of over 30,000 clones in the sample, approximately 89% are singletons; the top ten hold under 1%. The source was CD4+ or CD8+ T cells sorted from blood, collected in a trial of the OX40 agonist ivuxolimab. All receptors come from an adult with an advanced solid tumor such as melanoma, head and neck, liver or kidney cancer.

The chain links TRBV28 to TRBJ1-2, with D possibly being TRBD1 (5 bases). The CDR3 is 16 residues long. Trimming stripped 1 base from V and 6 bases from J, with 18 bases between. CDR1 and CDR2 (germline): MDHEN, SYDVKM. The CDR3 loop reads CASSLSDSLLGDGYTF. CDR3 sequence (DNA): TGTGCCAGCAGTTTATCCGACAGCCTCCTGGGGGATGGCTACACCTTC.

The chain combines TRBV28 with TRBJ1-2, with no clear D. Trimming stripped 5 bases from V and 5 bases from J, with 9 bases between. The CDR3 has 12 residues. CDR1 and CDR2 (germline): MDHEN, SYDVKM. The CDR3 DNA follows: TGTGCCAGCAGTCCTATACGTTATGGCTACACCTTC. This translates into CASSPIRYGYTF.

V gene TRBV11-2 combines with J gene TRBJ2-2; D not certain. V lost 3 bases, J lost 4 bases, and 9 bases lay in between. The CDR3 covers 14 residues. Germline V gene sequence: CDR1 SGHAT, CDR2 FQNNGV. The CDR3 loop reads CASSFLTSTGELFF. The CDR3 DNA sequence: TGTGCCAGCAGCTTCTTAACATCCACCGGGGAGCTGTTTTTT.

This clone was counted a single time. This chain connects TRBV13 to TRBJ2-4; no clear D. This CDR3 has 17 amino acids. Germline V CDR1 and CDR2: PRHDT, FYEKMQ (reference sequence). The V gene lost 5 bases and the J gene lost 1 base, with 18 bases spanning the gap. The CDR3: CASSPALDMVAKNIQYF. CDR3 in DNA: TGTGCCAGCAGCCCCGCCCTCGATATGGTGGCCAAAAACATTCAGTACTTC.

The chain uses TRBV4-2 and TRBJ2-3; TRBD1 matches 9 bases. Losses at the gene ends were 4 bases for V and 5 bases for J; bases not matched to a gene: 7. This CDR3 comprises 15 residues. CDR1 and CDR2 from the germline V gene are LGHNA and YNFKEQ. The CDR3 DNA reads TGTGCCAGCAGCCCGATACAGGGGGCCGGAGATACGCAGTATTTT. It encodes CASSPIQGAGDTQYF.

V gene TRBV27 combines with J gene TRBJ1-1, with 8 nucleotides matching TRBD1. This CDR3 has 15 residues. The V and J ends lost 7 bases and 1 base, in that order; junction bases with no gene match: 8. Per germline, CDR1 MNHEY and CDR2 SMNVEV (reference sequence). CDR3: CASINTGGWNTEAFF. The CDR3 DNA reads TGTGCCAGCATCAATACAGGGGGATGGAACACTGAAGCTTTCTTT.

The chain joins TRBV2 to TRBJ2-3, with TRBD2 matching over 8 bases. The CDR3 covers 15 residues. J lost 0 bases, V lost 6 bases, and 5 bases had no gene match. From germline, CDR1 is SNHLY and CDR2 FYNNEI. In DNA form, the CDR3 reads TGTGCCAGCAGCGATAGCGGGGATAGCACAGATACGCAGTATTTT. Its protein is CASSDSGDSTDTQYF.

The CDR3, as DNA: TGTGCCTACAACTCCGGGACAGGGTATAAGGCTGAAGCTTTCTTT. Its translation: CAYNSGTGYKAEAFF. V gene TRBV30 combines with J gene TRBJ1-1; TRBD1 matches 9 bases. V gave up 7 bases and J gave up 6 bases; unmatched junction bases: 15. The CDR3 is 15 residues long. The V gene's germline CDR1 is GTSNPN and CDR2 SVGIG (reference sequence).

The V gene is TRBV4-1, the J gene TRBJ1-6; tentatively, D is TRBD1 (5 bases). Trimming shortened V by 1 base and J by 3 bases, and 10 bases separated the two germline ends. CDR1 and CDR2 (germline): MGHRA, YSYEKL. The length of the CDR3 is 16 residues. The chain's CDR3 is CASSQAGVGYNSPLHF. The CDR3 DNA is TGCGCCAGCAGCCAAGCGGGGGTCGGCTATAATTCACCCCTCCACTTT.

In its sample, this clone was seen a few times. This sequence joins TRBV2 and TRBJ1-2; the D gene is possibly TRBD1 (6 bases). Trimming took off 6 bases at V and 7 bases at J, with 15 bases between the two ends. This CDR3 is built from 13 residues. Germline CDR1 reads SNHLY; CDR2 reads FYNNEI. For the CDR3, the DNA is TGTGCCAGCAGCCTGGGGGGGGCGCGTGGCTACACCTTC. It is translated as CASSLGGARGYTF.

The rearrangement links TRBV18 to TRBJ1-4, with D possibly being TRBD1 (6 bases). Germline CDR1 KGHSH, CDR2 LQKENI. The CDR3 spans 14 residues. The V and J ends lost 6 bases and 0 bases respectively, with 8 bases between them. The CDR3 nucleotides are TGTGCCAGCTCCGGGACAACAACTAATGAAAAACTGTTTTTT. Protein product: CASSGTTTNEKLFF.

This clone was found once. The genes are TRBV7-9 and TRBJ1-1; D is perhaps TRBD1 (5 bases). Germline V lookup: CDR1 SEHNR, CDR2 FQNEAQ (reference sequence). There are 15 residues in the CDR3. V was pared by 5 bases and J by 0 bases, with 13 bases between. The CDR3 DNA reads TGTGCCAGCAGCCGAGGGGACTACATGAACACTGAAGCTTTCTTT. This gives the protein CASSRGDYMNTEAFF.

The rearrangement joins TRBV18 to TRBJ1-5; D is ambiguous. The CDR3 spans 14 residues. V lost 4 bases to trimming and J lost 1 base, with 8 bases between them. Germline V lookup: CDR1 KGHSH, CDR2 LQKENI. As DNA, the CDR3 is TGTGCCAGCTCACTGGGTATAAGCAATCAGCCCCAGCATTTT. Protein sequence: CASSLGISNQPQHF.

The CDR3: CASSENPGPLDNSPLHF. In DNA, the CDR3 is TGCGCCAGCAGTGAAAACCCGGGACCCTTGGACAATTCACCCCTCCACTTT. V and J are TRBV10-2 and TRBJ1-6, with a possible D match to TRBD1 (5 bases). Germline V gives CDR1 WSHSY, CDR2 SAAADI. The CDR3 totals 17 residues. V dropped 3 bases and J dropped 7 bases, with 19 bases sitting between them.

This clone was recorded only once. The rearrangement joins TRBV6-5 to TRBJ1-1; tentatively, D is TRBD1 (6 bases). The CDR3 contains 14 residues. CDR1 is MNHEY and CDR2 is SVGAGI in the germline V gene. Trimming shortened V by 5 bases and J by 1 base, and 11 bases separated the two germline ends. The CDR3 nucleotides read TGTGCCAGCAGTCCCAGGGGTGGGAACACTGAAGCTTTCTTT. Encoded protein: CASSPRGGNTEAFF.

The chain carries TRBV9 and TRBJ2-2, with D perhaps matching TRBD2 (5 bases). Trimming stripped 4 bases from V and 1 base from J, with 8 bases between. Germline V gives CDR1 SGDLS, CDR2 YYNGEE. The CDR3 contains 14 residues. The CDR3 protein is CASSSEGNTGELFF. CDR3 DNA: TGTGCCAGCAGCTCAGAGGGGAACACCGGGGAGCTGTTTTTT. Supplemented by reference TRBV9 and TRBJ2-2, the full variable domain reads DSGVTQTPKHLITATGQRVTLRCSPRSGDLSVYWYQQSLDQGLQFLIQYYNGEERAKGNILERFSAQQFPDLHSELNLSSLELGDSALYFCASSSEGNTGELFFGEGSRLTVL.

This clone was seen only once. The rearrangement links TRBV9 to TRBJ1-2, with 8 bases lining up with TRBD1. Trimming took 0 bases from V and 2 from J; bases not matched to a gene: 3. The CDR3 is 15 amino acids. CDR1 and CDR2 (germline): SGDLS, YYNGEE. This CDR3 reads CASSVGRQGNYGYTF. The DNA for the CDR3 is TGTGCCAGCAGCGTAGGTAGACAGGGGAACTATGGCTACACCTTC.

The CDR3 nucleotides are TGTGCCAGCAGTTTAGTTAGCGGGGCCCAAGAGACCCAGTACTTC. Protein: CASSLVSGAQETQYF. The chain couples TRBV27 to TRBJ2-5; 8 nucleotides line up with TRBD2. Per the germline V gene, CDR1 is MNHEY and CDR2 is SMNVEV (reference sequence). There are 15 residues in the CDR3. V shed 2 bases, J shed 1 base, and the junction held 3 bases outside the gene matches.

This rearrangement joins TRBV6-1 to TRBJ1-2; tentatively, D is TRBD1 (6 bases). Looked up from germline, CDR1 is MNHNS and CDR2 is SASEGT. Trimming took 6 bases from V and 8 from J, leaving 16 bases between them. CDR3 length equals 13 residues. The CDR3 DNA follows: TGTGCCAGCAGCCCGACAGGCGATGAAGGCTACACCTTC. Its translation is CASSPTGDEGYTF.

The rearrangement joins TRBV27 to TRBJ2-7, with D tentatively TRBD1 or TRBD2 (5 bases each). The CDR3 extends over 14 amino acids. Trimming pared 6 bases from V and 0 bases from J, leaving 12 bases between. Germline V lookup: CDR1 MNHEY, CDR2 SMNVEV (reference sequence). The CDR3 DNA follows: TGTGCCAGCAGCTCCGGGGCTAACTCCTACGAGCAGTACTTC. This codes for CASSSGANSYEQYF.

J is TRBJ2-3 and V is TRBV9, with D possibly matching TRBD2 (5 bases). The CDR3 covers 17 residues. The germline V gene has CDR1 SGDLS and CDR2 YYNGEE. Trimming cost V 0 bases and J 2 bases, with 16 bases left between them. CDR3 bases: TGTGCCAGCAGCGTAGAGGTCGAACTAGGAATCACAGATACGCAGTATTTT. This encodes CASSVEVELGITDTQYF.

The CDR3 spells CASSWAGRAQETQYF. Here the CDR3 DNA reads TGTGCCAGCAGTTGGGCGGGGAGGGCACAAGAGACCCAGTACTTC. This chain uses TRBV7-9 with TRBJ2-5, with 7 positions matching TRBD2. The CDR3 contains 15 residues. Germline lookup yields CDR1 SEHNR and CDR2 FQNEAQ (reference sequence). With 6 bases clipped from V and 2 bases from J, the junction kept 9 bases outside the gene matches.

The rearrangement joins TRBV2 to TRBJ1-5; weak D call: TRBD1 (5 bases). This CDR3 spans 14 amino acids. Germline CDR1 is SNHLY and CDR2 is FYNNEI. With 3 bases removed from V and 3 bases from J, the gap between germline ends came to 9 bases. CDR3 residues: CASSEGQINQPQHF. The CDR3, as DNA: TGTGCCAGCAGTGAGGGGCAGATCAATCAGCCCCAGCATTTT.

The J gene is TRBJ1-2, the V gene TRBV5-1; D possibly corresponds to TRBD1 (6 bases). Germline V CDR1 and CDR2: SGHRS, YFSETQ. The CDR3 consists of 15 residues. Between the trimmed V and J ends, which lost 3 bases and 7 bases, there was a span of 19 bases. Here the CDR3 DNA reads TGCGCCAGCAGCTGGGGGCCGGCAGGGAAGATTGGCTACACCTTC. Encoded protein: CASSWGPAGKIGYTF.

The chain uses TRBV19 and TRBJ1-5; tentative D call: TRBD1 (6 bases). The germline V gene encodes CDR1 LNHDA and CDR2 SQIVND (reference sequence). The CDR3 contains 15 residues. Trimming took 3 bases from V and 5 from J, leaving 14 bases between them. The CDR3 here is CASSIVPGEDQPQHF. The CDR3 DNA reads as TGTGCCAGTAGTATCGTCCCAGGGGAGGATCAGCCCCAGCATTTT.